This entry lists 14 T cell receptor beta chains sequenced from one sample in a study of T cell repertoires in cytomegalovirus infection. No antigen is known for these receptors. TCRdb redid the calling of the reads with MiXCR, one entry per CDR3 protein. The sample contains about 890,000 distinct CDR3 sequences, 31% of which appear only once. The sequenced sample was cultured CD8+ T cells from PBMCs, obtained from culture after CMV antigen stimulation. Receptors were obtained from a human donor in good health (CMV status not recorded). Some clones in this sample may be carry-over from other donors' samples.

The chain employs TRBV27 and TRBJ1-1, with 7 positions matching TRBD1. V lost 4 bases and J lost 0; bases outside the gene matches: 8. The CDR3 covers 16 residues. Germline CDR1 is MNHEY and CDR2 is SMNVEV (reference sequence). CDR3 DNA: TGTGCCAGCAGTTCAGTACAGGGGCCCGTGAACACTGAAGCTTTCTTT. Amino acid sequence: CASSSVQGPVNTEAFF.

The genes are TRBV6-1 and TRBJ1-5, with 10 bases that match TRBD1. The germline V gene has CDR1 MNHNS and CDR2 SASEGT. CDR3 length equals 14 residues. The V and J ends lost 4 bases and 6 bases, in that order; junction bases with no gene match: 3. The CDR3 DNA reads TGTGCCAGCAGTGTGGGGACAGGGGCTCAGCCCCAGCATTTT. It is translated as CASSVGTGAQPQHF.

The chain joins TRBV28 to TRBJ2-3; D unclear. Per the germline V gene, CDR1 is MDHEN and CDR2 is SYDVKM. The CDR3 is made up of 14 amino acids. Trimming removed 3 bases at V and 7 bases at J, with 14 bases between. This CDR3 is CASSLEYRYHTQYF. CDR3 DNA sequence: TGTGCCAGCAGTTTGGAATATCGGTACCATACGCAGTATTTT.

This clonotype was seen more than once but under ten times. The chain is built from TRBV12-3 or TRBV12-4 and TRBJ2-5; D may be TRBD2 (6 bases). This CDR3 is built from 15 residues. The germline V and J ends were trimmed by 5 bases and 5 bases, with 18 bases remaining between them. The CDR3 spells CASSPGLLPSETQYF. The CDR3 nucleotides are TGTGCCAGCAGTCCGGGACTCCTACCTAGCGAGACCCAGTACTTC.

The chain's CDR3 is CSASGDFTDTQYF. CDR3 in DNA: TGCAGTGCTAGTGGGGACTTCACAGATACGCAGTATTTT. The chain links TRBV20-1 to TRBJ2-3; D might be TRBD2 (6 bases). This CDR3 spans 13 amino acids. V gave up 3 bases and J gave up 2 bases, with 9 bases separating them. From germline, CDR1 is DFQATT and CDR2 SNEGSKA (reference sequence).

V is TRBV11-2 and J is TRBJ2-3; D is perhaps TRBD1 or TRBD2 (7 bases each). With 5 bases removed from V and 6 bases from J, the gap between germline ends came to 27 bases. Germline V lookup: CDR1 SGHAT, CDR2 FQNNGV. This CDR3 has 18 residues. The CDR3 here is CASSQGGGQVGGWDTQYF. The CDR3 DNA sequence: TGTGCCAGCAGCCAGGGGGGGGGGCAGGTTGGGGGTTGGGATACGCAGTATTTT.

The table lists this clonotype with a few counts. The chain uses TRBV7-9 and TRBJ2-7, with 7 bases lining up with TRBD1. From germline, CDR1 is SEHNR and CDR2 FQNEAQ (reference sequence). The V gene end was trimmed by 4 bases and the J gene end by 2 bases; junction bases not matched to a gene: 5. The CDR3 has 14 amino acids. The CDR3 spells CASSSTTGPYEQYV. Written as DNA, the CDR3 is TGTGCCAGCAGCTCAACGACAGGGCCCTACGAGCAGTACGTC.

As DNA, the CDR3 is TGTGCCAGCAGCTTTGGGACGCAGATCATTGATACGCAGTATTTT. It encodes CASSFGTQIIDTQYF. V and J are TRBV7-9 and TRBJ2-3; D is possibly TRBD1 or TRBD2 (5 bases each). The CDR3 loop spans 15 amino acids. V lost 3 bases to trimming and J lost 6 bases, with 16 bases between them. Germline V CDR1 and CDR2: SEHNR, FQNEAQ (reference sequence).

The table lists this clonotype with a count of one. This sequence may be a read error, since a much larger clone differs from it by one base. This chain uses TRBV7-2 with TRBJ1-1, with D hard to call. CDR3 length: 12 amino acids. CDR1 SGHTA and CDR2 FQGNSA come from the germline V gene. Trimming cost V 10 bases and J 5 bases, with 14 bases left between them. The CDR3 nucleotides read TGTGCCAACACCAGTCGGGGTACTGAAGCTTTCTTT. Translation: CANTSRGTEAFF.

This clonotype was seen many times. V is TRBV6-5 and J is TRBJ1-1; tentatively, D is TRBD1 (6 bases). Germline lookup yields CDR1 MNHEY and CDR2 SVGAGI. Trimming shortened V by 0 bases and J by 0 bases, and 17 bases separated the two germline ends. The CDR3 is 18 amino acids. The CDR3 region is CASSYSAPWTVMNTEAFF. The CDR3 bases are TGTGCCAGCAGTTACTCGGCCCCGTGGACAGTCATGAACACTGAAGCTTTCTTT.

In its sample, this clonotype was seen a few times. The rearrangement uses TRBV27 and TRBJ2-7; D is unclear. V was cut by 0 bases and J by 2 bases, with 5 bases left in between. In germline, CDR1 is MNHEY, CDR2 SMNVEV (reference sequence). The CDR3 loop spans 13 amino acids. DNA for the CDR3: TGTGCCAGCAGTTTATCGATCGCCTACGAGCAGTACTTC. Its protein is CASSLSIAYEQYF.

In its sample, this clonotype was seen a few times. The J gene is TRBJ2-4, the V gene TRBV4-3, with D hard to call. Germline-derived CDR1 and CDR2 are LGHNA and YSLEER. The CDR3 length is 19 residues. The V end was cut by 3 bases, the J end by 0 bases, with 21 bases between. The CDR3 coding sequence is TGCGCCAGCAGCCAGATCCTAAACGGTGACCTACTAGCCAAAAACATTCAGTACTTC. Amino acids: CASSQILNGDLLAKNIQYF.

The rearrangement joins TRBV6-2 or TRBV6-3 to TRBJ1-3; D may be TRBD1 (5 bases). The CDR3 has 14 amino acids. Trimming took off 7 bases at V and 9 bases at J, with 19 bases between the two ends. Germline values: CDR1 MNHEY, CDR2 SVGEGT. The CDR3 is CASTFGRGPFTIYF. The CDR3 bases are TGTGCCAGCACCTTCGGACGGGGACCCTTCACCATATATTTT.

This clonotype was counted a few times. The chain combines TRBV12-3 or TRBV12-4 with TRBJ2-3, with D unclear. The CDR3 consists of 12 residues. V lost 7 bases to trimming and J lost 4 bases, with 9 bases between them. The CDR3 DNA reads TGTGCCAGCAATCCGTCTGCAGATACGCAGTATTTT. It translates to CASNPSADTQYF.